The clone carrying this T cell receptor beta chain was counted ten times or more. Its specificity is unknown. Germline loops: CDR1 SGHAT, CDR2 FQNNGV. This CDR3 contains 16 residues. Between the trimmed V and J ends, which lost 3 bases and 0 bases, there was a span of 14 bases. This record comes from a study of T cells in Graves' hyperthyroidism and ophthalmopathy. Findings and caveats of the study: A model using 13 V-J features told ophthalmopathy apart from stable hyperthyroidism.

Patients aged 18 to 65 had newly diagnosed hyperthyroidism that had lasted under 2 months. Amplified regions were TCR beta CDR3 sequences from RNA transcripts. During a first-round RT-PCR of the TCR CDR3, the HTBI primer set was used. Using its own MiXCR run on the multiplex PCR reads, TCRdb lists one record per CDR3 protein. In the table there are fewer than 500,000 distinct CDR3 sequences, roughly 14% of which are singletons. The sequenced material came from blood. This clonotype was obtained from a young man with Graves' hyperthyroidism that later progressed to Graves' ophthalmopathy. This sequence joins TRBV11-2 and TRBJ1-1; D might be TRBD1 (5 bases). The CDR3: CASSFRPGLLNTEAFF. Here the CDR3 DNA reads TGTGCCAGCAGCTTTCGCCCGGGACTGTTGAACACTGAAGCTTTCTTT.